This T cell receptor beta chain is from a study of regulatory T cells in long-lasting Graves disease. Time point noted: newly diagnosed GD, antithyroid drugs for less than 3 months. Researchers made the TCR library from RNA that was extracted from PBMCs. The peripheral blood volume drawn was approximately 9.5 milliliters, and it was collected into EDTA tubes. For TCR beta, libraries came from iRepertoire HTBI primers and Arm-PCR of CDR3 regions. TCRdb processed the multiplex PCR reads anew with MiXCR; each CDR3 protein has one entry. The data contain 350,000 to 500,000 distinct CDR3 sequences, 13% to 15% of them singletons. Germline lookup yields CDR1 MDHEN and CDR2 SYDVKM. The CDR3 totals 15 residues. Trimming removed 2 bases at V and 3 bases at J, with 12 bases between. These data are also associated with another study on T cells in Graves' hyperthyroidism and ophthalmopathy.

This sequence joins TRBV28 and TRBJ2-3; D uncertain. The sample was peripheral blood mononuclear cells (PBMCs), taken at new diagnosis, from a patient treated with antithyroid drugs. This sequence originates from a woman between 45 and 60 years old with Graves disease. CDR3 sequence (DNA): TGTGCCAGCAGTTTACCCAGGTATATGACAGATACGCAGTATTTT. This encodes CASSLPRYMTDTQYF.